The text below deals with one T cell receptor beta chain. This clone was picked up one time. The antigen it binds to is not known. Base quality data are lacking; no much larger clone is found one base away. Whole blood was collected in K2EDTA tubes by collaborating institutions according to the institutions' own protocols. For TCRbeta analysis, collaborators shipped samples as frozen whole blood, isolated PBMCs, or DNA extracted from either of those sample types. The data are from a study of blood T cell repertoires in COVID-19 (dated by TCRdb to about 2020). Looking at the study overall: Samples covering the acute and convalescent phases of COVID-19 were provided by collaborators in the United States, Italy and Spain. The prospective study material was composed of cDNA or gDNA derived from T cells, B-cell-depleted T cells, or PBMCs. Deeply sampled blood TCRbeta repertoires from subjects exposed to, actively infected with, or recovered from COVID-19 were included in the dataset. A freely available public database, intended as a resource for researchers studying the immune response to SARS-CoV-2, is where the repertoires were released. Samples were obtained from the ongoing ImmuneRACE study (first 160 participants) and from about 1,300 subjects provided by 6 global collaborators. Sample metadata almost always included a de-identified subject ID, COVID-19 status, age in years and sex. Where HLA class I and class II types were available, the types were taken from metadata supplied by the sample provider, not from assay-based typing.

The immunoSEQ Assay, a bias-controlled multiplex PCR, was used to amplify TCRbeta CDR3 regions from genomic DNA. The authors' pipeline ran thus. Within the assay, amplification of reference gene primers was used to estimate how many nucleated cells each sample contained. To quantify the absolute abundance of each unique TCRbeta CDR3 rearrangement, sequence reads were collapsed and filtered. Productive Simpson clonality was computed per sample as the square root of Simpson's diversity index over productive rearrangements. TCRdb took over this immuneACCESS table, retaining in-frame rearrangements with V and J assigned. Such tables are incomplete; in checked studies, under half of the missing clones stem from an unresolved V gene, and the remainder is unexplained. V and J calls and clone size are given by that table; D and trimming were obtained from the DNA. Recorded for this sample are about 160,000 clones; over 70% of them occurred a single time. The ten largest clones represent roughly a tenth of the sample.

The germline V gene provides CDR1 MNHEY and CDR2 SVGAGI. Spanning cysteine to phenylalanine, the CDR3 consists of 12 amino acids. The CDR3 DNA has 36 bases and is translated from base 1. V and J lose 11 bases and 6 bases, and a span of 16 bases separates them. The paper as a whole reports these results and caveats: How much clinical and demographic metadata was included differed by source and by participant, and the metadata was provided uncurated.

The sample comprised peripheral blood. The sequence came from a woman older than 75 with active or convalescent COVID-19. The chain couples TRBV6-5 to TRBJ1-1; a tentative D call is TRBD1 (6 bases match). The nucleotide sequence reads as follows: TGTGCCTCCAGAACAGGGCCCGCTGAAGCTTTCTTT. The resulting protein is CASRTGPAEAFF.